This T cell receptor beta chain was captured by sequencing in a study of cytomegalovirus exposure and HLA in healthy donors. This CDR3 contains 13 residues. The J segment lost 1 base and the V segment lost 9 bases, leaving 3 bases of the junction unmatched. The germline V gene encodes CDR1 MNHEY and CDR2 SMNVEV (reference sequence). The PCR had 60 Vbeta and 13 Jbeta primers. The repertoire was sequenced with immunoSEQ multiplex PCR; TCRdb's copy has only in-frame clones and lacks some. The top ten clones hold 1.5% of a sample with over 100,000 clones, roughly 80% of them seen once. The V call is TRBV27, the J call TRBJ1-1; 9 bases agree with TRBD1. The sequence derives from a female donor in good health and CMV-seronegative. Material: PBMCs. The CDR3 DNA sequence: TGTGCCAGTCGGGACAGGGCGAACACTGAAGCTTTCTTT. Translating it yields CASRDRANTEAFF.